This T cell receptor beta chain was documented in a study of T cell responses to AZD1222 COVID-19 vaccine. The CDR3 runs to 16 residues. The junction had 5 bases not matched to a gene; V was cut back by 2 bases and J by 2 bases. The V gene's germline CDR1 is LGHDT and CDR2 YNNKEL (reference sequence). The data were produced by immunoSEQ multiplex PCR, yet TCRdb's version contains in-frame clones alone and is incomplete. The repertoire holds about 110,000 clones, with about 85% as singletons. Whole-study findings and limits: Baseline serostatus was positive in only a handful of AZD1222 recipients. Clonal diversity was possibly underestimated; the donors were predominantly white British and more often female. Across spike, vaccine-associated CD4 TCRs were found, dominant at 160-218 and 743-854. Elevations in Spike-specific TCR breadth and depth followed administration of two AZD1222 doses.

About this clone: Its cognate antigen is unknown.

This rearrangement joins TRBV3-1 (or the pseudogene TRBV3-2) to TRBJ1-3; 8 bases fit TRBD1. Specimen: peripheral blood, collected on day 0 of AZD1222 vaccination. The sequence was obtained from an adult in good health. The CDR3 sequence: CASSQSDRAPGNTIYF. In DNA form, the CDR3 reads TGTGCCAGCAGCCAATCGGACAGGGCCCCTGGAAACACCATATATTTT.